Below, 18 T cell receptor beta chains from the same sample are listed, as sequenced in a study of shared clonotypes between healthy human individuals. This table comes from immunoSEQ multiplex PCR, and its TCRdb copy is limited to in-frame clones, with some not included. The data show fewer than 150,000 clones, with about 62% seen just once and approximately 25% held by the top ten. The source material was memory CD8+ T cells sorted from blood. The subset was: CD45RO+ cells pooled with CCR7-negative TemRA cells. Source of these receptors: a woman aged 25 to 39 in good health.

The chain is built from TRBV28 and TRBJ1-1, with D perhaps matching TRBD1 (5 bases). The V end lost 6 bases, the J end lost 4 bases, and 15 bases lay between the germline ends. This CDR3 is 14 amino acids long. Germline loops: CDR1 MDHEN, CDR2 SYDVKM. The chain's CDR3 is CASSLRGGGTEAFF. The CDR3 DNA follows: TGTGCCAGCAGCCTCCGGGGGGGAGGCACTGAAGCTTTCTTT.

This clone has only a few counts. This same CDR3 is encoded by further DNA sequences in the sample. The V gene is TRBV29-1, the J gene TRBJ2-2, with D hard to call. The germline V gene encodes CDR1 SQVTM and CDR2 ANQGSEA. V lost 1 base, J lost 6 bases, and 6 bases lay in between. The CDR3 has 12 amino acids. The CDR3 DNA reads TGCAGCGTTGAAGTATACCCCGGGGAGCTGTTTTTT. The encoded protein is CSVEVYPGELFF.

In this sample, this clone turned up a few times. The chain links TRBV5-6 to TRBJ2-5; 8 bases map to TRBD2. Matching the DNA end better, TRBJ2-7 makes the J call doubtful. There are 16 residues in the CDR3. The germline V gene has CDR1 SGHDT and CDR2 YYEEEE. CDR3 coding DNA: TGTGCCAGCAGCTGGGGTGGAGGAAGCGGGAGTGTCGAGCAGTACTTC. It yields the protein CASSWGGGSGSVEQYF.

This clone was detected ten times or more. CDR3 loop: CASSLSASGRWEQFF. For the CDR3, the DNA is TGTGCCAGCAGTTTATCGGCTAGCGGGAGATGGGAGCAGTTCTTC. The genes are TRBV27 and TRBJ2-1; 10 nucleotides align to TRBD2. The CDR3 is 15 amino acids. V lost 0 bases to trimming and J lost 10 bases; unmatched junction nucleotides: 6. CDR1 is MNHEY, CDR2 SMNVEV, per germline (reference sequence).

This clone was counted many times. A far larger clone lies a single base away; this is likely a read error. The V call is TRBV4-1, the J call TRBJ2-6; the D gene is possibly TRBD2 (5 bases). Trimming removed 2 bases at V and 1 base at J, with 15 bases between. Per germline, CDR1 MGHRA and CDR2 YSYEKL. The CDR3 extends over 18 amino acids. CDR3 in amino acids: CASSQNSHGESGANVLTF. The CDR3 DNA follows: TGCGCCAGCAGCCAAAACAGTCACGGGGAATCTGGGGCCAACGTCCTGACTTTC.

The chain combines TRBV7-9 with TRBJ2-7, with 7 positions matching TRBD1. Germline CDR1 and CDR2: SEHNR and FQNEAQ (reference sequence). This CDR3 is built from 13 residues. V lost 2 bases to trimming and J lost 4 bases; unmatched junction nucleotides: 2. Written as DNA, the CDR3 is TGTGCCAGCAGCTTAATGACAGGGTACGAGCAGTACTTC. This encodes CASSLMTGYEQYF.

The gene calls are TRBV28 and TRBJ1-1; weak D call: TRBD1 (5 bases). Trimming took 6 bases from V and 1 from J, leaving 9 bases between them. Germline CDR1 is MDHEN and CDR2 is SYDVKM. The CDR3 spans 13 residues. As DNA, the CDR3 is TGTGCCAGCAGCAGGACACCGAACACTGAAGCTTTCTTT. Protein: CASSRTPNTEAFF.

The chain links TRBV19 to TRBJ2-1; weak D call: TRBD2 (5 bases). The germline V gene has CDR1 LNHDA and CDR2 SQIVND (reference sequence). This CDR3 contains 18 residues. Trimming shortened V by 3 bases and J by 7 bases, and 25 bases separated the two germline ends. The CDR3 DNA reads as TGTGCCAGTAGTATCCCCGCCGCCGGCCCCTCCCGCGGGAATGAGCAGTTCTTC. Translating it yields CASSIPAAGPSRGNEQFF.

To note about this clone: The same CDR3 arises from other DNA sequences in this sample as well. V is TRBV14 and J is TRBJ2-7, with D possibly called TRBD1 or TRBD2 (5 bases each). V was pared by 4 bases and J by 1 base, with 11 bases between. The CDR3 extends over 14 amino acids. CDR1 and CDR2 (germline): SGHDN, FVKESK. The DNA of the CDR3 is TGTGCCAGCAGCCCGTGGGACGGATCCTACGAGCAGTACTTC. It specifies CASSPWDGSYEQYF.

This clone was seen a few times. The chain links TRBV28 to TRBJ1-4, with a tentative D call TRBD1 (5 bases). V dropped 5 bases and J dropped 13 bases, with 17 bases sitting between them. Germline CDR1 is MDHEN and CDR2 is SYDVKM. There are 13 residues in the CDR3. CDR3 DNA sequence: TGTGCCAGCAGTCCCAACGGGGGGGTTGCACTGTTTTTT. Its translation: CASSPNGGVALFF.

The chain carries TRBV7-8 and TRBJ2-5; D remains ambiguous. Deletions cut 2 bases from V and 4 bases from J, with 11 bases between. The CDR3 loop spans 14 amino acids. The germline gives CDR1 SGHVS, CDR2 FQNEAQ. The CDR3 nucleotides read TGTGCCAGCAGCTTAAAGAGCAGGACAGAGACCCAGTACTTC. Amino acid sequence: CASSLKSRTETQYF.

This chain uses TRBV9 with TRBJ2-1; 12 nucleotides match TRBD2. Trimming at V came to 4 bases and at J to 5 bases, leaving 1 base not matched to a gene. Germline V CDR1 and CDR2: SGDLS, YYNGEE. The CDR3 is made up of 14 amino acids. The CDR3 DNA follows: TGTGCCAGCAGCCGACTAGCGGGGGACAATGAGCAGTTCTTC. Protein product: CASSRLAGDNEQFF.

For this clone: This sequence may be a read error, since a much larger clone differs from it by one base. The sample contains more than one DNA sequence encoding this CDR3. Here the CDR3 DNA reads TGTGCCAGCAGCTTAGACACCACTGAAGCTTTCTTT. Residues: CASSLDTTEAFF. The rearrangement uses TRBV7-9 and TRBJ1-1; D gene unclear. The CDR3 contains 12 residues. V was shortened by 1 base and J by 4 bases, with 4 bases between the two germline ends. Germline V gene data show CDR1 as SEHNR and CDR2 as FQNEAQ (reference sequence).

The sample holds many counts of this clone. The V call is TRBV28, the J call TRBJ1-5, with 10 bases matching TRBD1. This CDR3 contains 16 residues. Per germline, CDR1 MDHEN and CDR2 SYDVKM. Germline trimming cut 3 bases from V and 4 bases from J; bases unmatched to any gene: 6. CDR3 sequence: CASSFPWDRGNQPQHF. DNA for the CDR3: TGTGCCAGCAGTTTCCCTTGGGACAGGGGTAATCAGCCCCAGCATTTT. The entire variable domain, with the rest obtained from reference TRBV28 and TRBJ1-5, is as follows: DVKVTQSSRYLVKRTGEKVFLECVQDMDHENMFWYRQDPGLGLRLIYFSYDVKMKEKGDIPEGYSVSREKKERFSLILESASTNQTSMYLCASSFPWDRGNQPQHFGDGTRLSIL.

The chain carries TRBV11-2 and TRBJ1-3; tentatively, D is TRBD1 (5 bases). The CDR3 sequence is 16 residues long. CDR1 and CDR2 from the germline V gene are SGHAT and FQNNGV. V lost 5 bases and J 4 bases, leaving 18 bases between the germline ends. In DNA, the CDR3 is TGTGCCAGCAGCCCGACGGGGGGTAGTATCGGAAACACCATATATTTT. As protein: CASSPTGGSIGNTIYF.

This clone was found many times. J is TRBJ1-1 and V is TRBV4-2; D may be TRBD1 (5 bases). The CDR3 is made up of 14 amino acids. V was cut by 1 base and J by 4 bases, with 10 bases left in between. Looked up from germline, CDR1 is LGHNA and CDR2 is YNFKEQ. CDR3 loop: CASSQGDESTEAFF. CDR3 nucleotides: TGTGCCAGCAGCCAAGGGGACGAGAGCACTGAAGCTTTCTTT.

This chain connects TRBV19 to TRBJ2-7; tentative D call: TRBD2 (6 bases). There are 15 residues in the CDR3. V shed 5 bases and J shed 6 bases, with 20 bases lying between them. Germline values: CDR1 LNHDA, CDR2 SQIVND (reference sequence). CDR3 in amino acids: CASSSHLALPIEQYF. The CDR3 coding sequence is TGTGCCAGTAGTTCACATCTAGCGCTCCCCATCGAGCAGTACTTC.

This chain uses TRBV11-2 with TRBJ1-3; D not resolved. Germline loops: CDR1 SGHAT, CDR2 FQNNGV. The CDR3 runs 17 residues. Between the trimmed V and J ends, which lost 3 bases and 0 bases, there was a span of 15 bases. DNA of the CDR3: TGTGCCAGCAGCTTCGAACAGCCTGCAAACTCTGGAAACACCATATATTTT. Translating gives CASSFEQPANSGNTIYF.